The 22 T cell receptor beta chains below come from one sample, sequenced in a study of cytomegalovirus exposure and HLA in healthy donors. Amplification used 60 Vbeta primers and 13 Jbeta primers. Using immunoSEQ multiplex PCR, the repertoire was profiled, and TCRdb retains in-frame clones only, with some absent. The sample carries about 160,000 clones, around 84% recorded once. Sequencing was done on a sample of PBMCs. All receptors derive from a man aged 18 to 29 in good health and CMV-seronegative.

The rearrangement links TRBV28 to TRBJ1-5; 8 bases agree with TRBD1. CDR1 and CDR2 (germline): MDHEN, SYDVKM. V trimming: 5 bases; J trimming: 7 bases; junction bases outside the gene matches: 7. This CDR3 is built from 14 residues. The CDR3, as DNA: TGTGCCAGCAGTCCCCACAGGGGGGACCAGCCCCAGCATTTT. Protein product: CASSPHRGDQPQHF. Together with reference TRBV28 and TRBJ1-5, the CDR3 gives the full variable domain: DVKVTQSSRYLVKRTGEKVFLECVQDMDHENMFWYRQDPGLGLRLIYFSYDVKMKEKGDIPEGYSVSREKKERFSLILESASTNQTSMYLCASSPHRGDQPQHFGDGTRLSIL.

This clone came up once. In nucleotides, the CDR3 is TGTGCCAGCAGTTACCCTGGAGATTCACCCCTCCACTTT. Amino acid sequence: CASSYPGDSPLHF. The chain joins TRBV6-6 to TRBJ1-6; D gene ambiguous. CDR3 length equals 13 residues. From germline, CDR1 is MNHNY and CDR2 SVGAGI (reference sequence). V lost 2 bases, J lost 8 bases, and 7 bases lay in between.

The chain combines TRBV5-1 with TRBJ2-3, with D tentatively TRBD2 (5 bases). This CDR3 contains 14 residues. Germline V gene lookup returns CDR1 SGHRS and CDR2 YFSETQ. V was cut by 2 bases and J by 1 base, with 8 bases left in between. The CDR3 region is CASSLGGGTDTQYF. The CDR3 DNA sequence: TGCGCCAGCAGCTTAGGAGGAGGCACAGATACGCAGTATTTT. The full variable domain, rest sourced from reference TRBV5-1 and TRBJ2-3, is KAGVTQTPRYLIKTRGQQVTLSCSPISGHRSVSWYQQTPGQGLQFLFEYFSETQRNKGNFPGRFSGRQFSNSRSEMNVSTLELGDSALYLCASSLGGGTDTQYFGPGTRLTVL.

The sample holds one count of this clone. The chain couples TRBV28 to TRBJ1-2; D possibly corresponds to TRBD1 (5 bases). The CDR3 contains 14 residues. The V and J ends lost 2 bases and 2 bases respectively, with 9 bases between them. Germline V CDR1 and CDR2: MDHEN, SYDVKM. CDR3 region: CASSLGRVNYGYTF. The CDR3, as DNA: TGTGCCAGCAGTTTAGGCAGGGTGAACTATGGCTACACCTTC.

The chain combines TRBV5-5 with TRBJ2-5, with D tentatively TRBD1 (6 bases). The V end lost 4 bases, the J end lost 2 bases, and 12 bases lay between the germline ends. The CDR3 length is 14 residues. Germline V lookup: CDR1 SGHKS, CDR2 YYEKEE (reference sequence). This CDR3 is CASSAGTPQETQYF. The CDR3 DNA reads as TGTGCCAGCAGCGCCGGGACACCTCAAGAGACCCAGTACTTC.

This clone has a single count. This chain uses TRBV12-5 with TRBJ2-3, with D possibly being TRBD2 (6 bases). The CDR3 covers 11 residues. The V end was cut by 3 bases, the J end by 8 bases, with 6 bases between. From germline, CDR1 is LGHNT and CDR2 FRNRAP. In DNA form, the CDR3 reads TGTGCTAGTGGTTTCGGGGGTACGCAGTATTTT. It encodes CASGFGGTQYF.

The chain links TRBV7-6 to TRBJ2-7; the match to TRBD2 covers 7 bases. The CDR3 has 14 residues. Trimming cost V 5 bases and J 4 bases; bases outside gene matches: 8. From germline, CDR1 is SGHVS and CDR2 FNYEAQ. CDR3 in amino acids: CASSKSGGMYEQYF. In DNA, the CDR3 is TGTGCCAGCAGCAAGTCGGGGGGAATGTACGAGCAGTACTTC.

The chain has TRBV25-1 and TRBJ2-1; 9 positions match TRBD2. There are 14 residues in the CDR3. J lost 4 bases, V lost 5 bases, and 3 bases had no gene match. The V gene's germline CDR1 is MGHDK and CDR2 SYGVNS. DNA for the CDR3: TGTGCCAGCAGTTCAGCGGGGGGTTACAATGAGCAGTTCTTC. It is translated as CASSSAGGYNEQFF.

The rearrangement uses TRBV18 and TRBJ2-7; D gene uncertain. V lost 3 bases to trimming and J lost 3 bases, with 9 bases between them. CDR3 length: 13 residues. Germline assignment: CDR1 KGHSH and CDR2 LQKENI. CDR3 coding DNA: TGTGCCAGCTCACCTCAGAAAGACTACGAGCAGTACTTC. It is translated as CASSPQKDYEQYF.

V gene TRBV7-6 combines with J gene TRBJ1-1, with D possibly TRBD1 on 5 matching bases. Trimming shortened V by 1 base and J by 1 base, and 13 bases separated the two germline ends. Germline V CDR1 and CDR2: SGHVS, FNYEAQ. This CDR3 comprises 16 residues. CDR3 amino acids: CASSLGLGGTNTEAFF. Written as DNA, the CDR3 is TGTGCCAGCAGCTTAGGGCTTGGGGGGACGAACACTGAAGCTTTCTTT.

J is TRBJ1-1 and V is TRBV6-1, with D possibly matching TRBD1 (6 bases). Germline CDR1 MNHNS, CDR2 SASEGT. The CDR3 runs to 15 residues. V was shortened by 6 bases and J by 1 base, with 15 bases between the two germline ends. CDR3: CASSKEQGWNTEAFF. DNA of the CDR3: TGTGCCAGCAGCAAAGAACAGGGCTGGAACACTGAAGCTTTCTTT.

V is TRBV4-1 and J is TRBJ1-3; D may be TRBD1 (6 bases). CDR1 MGHRA and CDR2 YSYEKL come from the germline V gene. V lost 1 base and J lost 2, with 18 bases in between. The CDR3 is made up of 18 amino acids. DNA of the CDR3: TGCGCCAGCAGCCAAGTACCCGTCGGGGGGCAGGCTGGAAACACCATATATTTT. This gives the protein CASSQVPVGGQAGNTIYF.

V is TRBV11-2 and J is TRBJ2-7; weak D call: TRBD2 (6 bases). V lost 2 bases, J lost 2 bases, and 7 bases lay in between. CDR1 and CDR2 from the germline V gene are SGHAT and FQNNGV. The CDR3 runs to 13 residues. The CDR3 coding sequence is TGTGCCAGCAGCTTAACGGGGGCCTACGAGCAGTACTTC. Translated, it gives CASSLTGAYEQYF.

The genes are TRBV18 and TRBJ2-7; 10 bases line up with TRBD1. V was pared by 3 bases and J by 6 bases, with 5 bases of the junction left unmatched. The germline gives CDR1 KGHSH, CDR2 LQKENI. This CDR3 comprises 14 residues. CDR3 DNA sequence: TGTGCCAGCTCACCGGGGACAGGGGTTGGCGAGCAGTACTTC. Translation gives CASSPGTGVGEQYF.

The chain employs TRBV28 and TRBJ1-1, with unresolved D. The V end lost 4 bases, the J end lost 0 bases, and 9 bases lay between the germline ends. Germline V gives CDR1 MDHEN, CDR2 SYDVKM. The CDR3 runs 14 residues. The CDR3 DNA follows: TGTGCCAGCAGTTCACAGACTATGAACACTGAAGCTTTCTTT. Protein product: CASSSQTMNTEAFF.

This chain uses TRBV6-4 with TRBJ2-3; 13 bases agree with TRBD2. The CDR3 loop spans 16 amino acids. Looked up from germline, CDR1 is MRHNA and CDR2 is SNTAGT. The V segment lost 5 bases and the J segment 4 bases; nucleotides outside the gene matches: 6. CDR3 sequence: CASSPTSGGASDTQYF. The CDR3, as DNA: TGTGCCAGCAGTCCCACTAGCGGGGGGGCCTCAGATACGCAGTATTTT.

The chain is built from TRBV4-1 and TRBJ2-1; D may be TRBD1 (5 bases). Germline CDR1 and CDR2: MGHRA and YSYEKL. The length of the CDR3 is 16 residues. The V gene lost 1 base and the J gene lost 2 bases, with 12 bases spanning the gap. CDR3 loop: CASSQGPQAPYNEQFF. The CDR3 DNA reads as TGCGCCAGCAGCCAAGGGCCACAGGCCCCCTACAATGAGCAGTTCTTC.

Details on this clone: At the DNA level, this CDR3 is encoded by other sequences in the same sample as well. This sequence joins TRBV18 and TRBJ1-1; D perhaps matches TRBD1 (6 bases). Looked up from germline, CDR1 is KGHSH and CDR2 is LQKENI. CDR3 size: 16 residues. The V end lost 4 bases, the J end lost 8 bases, and 23 bases lay between the germline ends. The CDR3 protein is CASSQGMGQYGTEAFF. The CDR3 nucleotides read TGTGCCAGCTCACAGGGAATGGGACAATACGGCACCGAAGCTTTCTTT.

This clone was counted between two and nine times. The V and J genes are TRBV6-1 and TRBJ2-5; possible D gene TRBD2, 6 bases. The germline V gene encodes CDR1 MNHNS and CDR2 SASEGT. The ends were cut back, 4 bases at V and 5 bases at J, with 11 bases in the middle. The CDR3 totals 13 residues. CDR3 loop: CASSAAGRETQYF. As DNA, the CDR3 is TGTGCCAGCAGTGCGGCAGGGAGGGAGACCCAGTACTTC.

J is TRBJ2-7 and V is TRBV5-1, with 8 nucleotides matching TRBD2. The CDR3 is 15 residues long. The germline CDR1 and CDR2 sequences are SGHRS and YFSETQ. J gave up 2 bases and V 4 bases, and 8 bases lay outside the gene matches. CDR3: CASSDAGGQPYEQYF. In nucleotides, the CDR3 is TGCGCCAGCAGCGACGCGGGGGGCCAACCCTACGAGCAGTACTTC. Full variable domain (missing parts from reference TRBV5-1 and TRBJ2-7): KAGVTQTPRYLIKTRGQQVTLSCSPISGHRSVSWYQQTPGQGLQFLFEYFSETQRNKGNFPGRFSGRQFSNSRSEMNVSTLELGDSALYLCASSDAGGQPYEQYFGPGTRLTVT.

A few counts support this clone. The chain is built from TRBV15 and TRBJ1-2; the D gene is possibly TRBD1 (5 bases). The germline CDR1 and CDR2 sequences are LNHNV and YYDKDF (reference sequence). The CDR3 extends over 14 amino acids. Trimming removed 4 bases at V and 3 bases at J, with 12 bases between. CDR3 amino acids: CATSTLTAYYGYTF. CDR3 sequence (DNA): TGTGCCACCAGCACCCTGACAGCCTACTATGGCTACACCTTC.

The chain has TRBV21-1 and TRBJ1-5; TRBD1 reflects the table's D call only, with no check against the DNA. TRBV21-1 is assigned pseudogene status. The CDR3 runs 16 residues. CDR3: CASSFGTLNSNQPQHF. The CDR3 DNA reads TGTGCCAGCAGTTTCGGGACACTGAATAGCAATCAGCCCCAGCATTTT.